The 26 T cell receptor beta chains presented below share a single source sample, sequenced in a study of cytomegalovirus exposure and HLA in healthy donors. The PCR was carried out with 60 Vbeta primers and 13 Jbeta primers. Profiling relied on immunoSEQ multiplex PCR, and the TCRdb table lists in-frame clones only, not all of them. The table includes 90,000 to 150,000 clones, approximately 77% detected once. The sample was PBMCs. The receptors were gathered from a man aged 45-65 years in good health and CMV-seropositive.

The chain carries TRBV27 and TRBJ1-6; TRBD1 agrees at 8 bases. Trimming took 3 bases from V and 5 from J; bases not matched to a gene: 6. Per germline, CDR1 MNHEY and CDR2 SMNVEV (reference sequence). CDR3 size: 16 residues. The CDR3 here is CASSFYRDRHNSPLHF. The CDR3 DNA reads TGTGCCAGCAGTTTCTATCGGGACAGGCATAATTCACCCCTCCACTTT.

J is TRBJ1-3 and V is TRBV4-1, with D hard to call. Trimming shortened V by 1 base and J by 4 bases, and 17 bases separated the two germline ends. The CDR3 extends over 17 amino acids. CDR1 and CDR2 (germline): MGHRA, YSYEKL. The CDR3 coding sequence is TGCGCCAGCAGCCAAGGTGACTCTAAACAAAGGGGAAACACCATATATTTT. Its translation is CASSQGDSKQRGNTIYF.

The chain couples TRBV19 to TRBJ1-1; D gene unclear. This CDR3 has 13 amino acids. Germline V CDR1 and CDR2: LNHDA, SQIVND (reference sequence). The ends were cut back, 7 bases at V and 1 base at J, with 10 bases in the middle. The CDR3 DNA follows: TGTGCCAGTAATAGGAGACGGAACACTGAAGCTTTCTTT. Translating gives CASNRRRNTEAFF.

The chain links TRBV5-6 to TRBJ2-7, with 8 positions matching TRBD1. Germline trimming cut 0 bases from V and 5 bases from J; bases unmatched to any gene: 10. This CDR3 contains 16 residues. CDR1 and CDR2 from the germline V gene are SGHDT and YYEEEE. The CDR3 is CASSLGPGQVFNEQYF. The CDR3 DNA reads as TGTGCCAGCAGCTTGGGTCCGGGACAGGTGTTCAACGAGCAGTACTTC.

The chain is built from TRBV19 and TRBJ1-5, with a weak D call TRBD1 (5 bases). The CDR3 covers 19 residues. V was shortened by 0 bases and J by 0 bases, with 18 bases between the two germline ends. CDR1 is LNHDA, CDR2 SQIVND, per germline (reference sequence). This chain's CDR3 is CASSIDRPPAGHSNQPQHF. The CDR3 nucleotides read TGTGCCAGTAGTATAGATCGGCCTCCCGCGGGGCATAGCAATCAGCCCCAGCATTTT.

This chain joins TRBV9 and TRBJ2-3, with TRBD2 matching 10 bases. Unmatched junction bases numbered 2, after V lost 0 bases and J lost 1 base. The germline V gene encodes CDR1 SGDLS and CDR2 YYNGEE. The CDR3 is made up of 16 amino acids. The CDR3 coding sequence is TGTGCCAGCAGCGTAGCAACTAGCGGGGGCACAGATACGCAGTATTTT. This sequence encodes CASSVATSGGTDTQYF.

The chain has TRBV4-2 and TRBJ2-2, with 8 bases fitting TRBD1. The CDR3 length is 17 residues. The germline V gene has CDR1 LGHNA and CDR2 YNFKEQ. Trimming cost V 0 bases and J 6 bases; bases outside gene matches: 9. The CDR3 here is CASSQDQGASSAGELFF. The CDR3 coding sequence is TGTGCCAGCAGCCAAGACCAGGGGGCTAGCTCGGCCGGGGAGCTGTTTTTT.

The V and J genes are TRBV28 and TRBJ1-2; 9 bases map to TRBD1. The CDR3 spans 15 residues. V shed 5 bases, J shed 2 bases, and the junction held 6 bases outside the gene matches. Germline CDR1 reads MDHEN; CDR2 reads SYDVKM. CDR3: CASSSEGTGNYGYTF. The DNA of the CDR3 is TGTGCCAGCAGTAGCGAAGGGACAGGGAACTATGGCTACACCTTC.

The rearrangement uses TRBV19 and TRBJ1-1; D call uncertain. The CDR3 sequence is 15 residues long. The V and J ends lost 0 bases and 3 bases respectively, with 11 bases between them. Germline lookup yields CDR1 LNHDA and CDR2 SQIVND (reference sequence). CDR3 protein: CASSIDADRDTEAFF. CDR3 nucleotide sequence: TGTGCCAGTAGTATAGATGCGGATCGGGACACTGAAGCTTTCTTT.

This clone has a single count. This chain's CDR3 is CSVEGSGYEQYF. In DNA, the CDR3 is TGCAGCGTTGAAGGGTCGGGTTACGAGCAGTACTTC. The chain joins TRBV29-1 to TRBJ2-5; D unresolved. The DNA end favors TRBJ2-7, so the J call may be wrong. There are 12 residues in the CDR3. Germline CDR1 and CDR2: SQVTM and ANQGSEA.

The chain carries TRBV18 and TRBJ2-7, with 10 bases matching TRBD1. The CDR3 sequence is 14 residues long. The V gene end was trimmed by 3 bases and the J gene end by 4 bases; junction bases not matched to a gene: 3. Germline CDR1 and CDR2: KGHSH and LQKENI. The CDR3 nucleotides are TGTGCCAGCTCACCTCGACAGGGGGCTTACGAGCAGTACTTC. Protein: CASSPRQGAYEQYF.

The J gene is TRBJ1-2, the V gene TRBV7-2; TRBD1 aligns across 7 bases. The CDR3 is 14 residues long. Germline V gives CDR1 SGHTA, CDR2 FQGNSA. V lost 2 bases to trimming and J lost 6 bases; unmatched junction nucleotides: 6. CDR3 bases: TGTGCCAGCAGCTTATTACAGGGGACCGATGGCTACACCTTC. It specifies CASSLLQGTDGYTF.

In this sample, this clone turned up a few times. The CDR3 here is CASSESSGGVGEQYF. The CDR3 DNA follows: TGCGCCAGCAGTGAGTCCAGCGGGGGGGTGGGTGAGCAGTACTTC. The rearrangement joins TRBV10-2 to TRBJ2-5; 10 bases fit TRBD2. V lost 0 bases and J lost 11; bases outside the gene matches: 9. From germline, CDR1 is WSHSY and CDR2 SAAADI. The CDR3 is made up of 15 amino acids.

The chain recombines TRBV5-4 with TRBJ1-2; 8 nucleotides match TRBD1. From germline, CDR1 is SGHNT and CDR2 YYREEE (reference sequence). Losses at the gene ends were 4 bases for V and 8 bases for J; bases not matched to a gene: 13. CDR3 size: 15 residues. The CDR3 is CASSLRDRIVRGYTF. In nucleotides, the CDR3 is TGTGCCAGCAGCCTCCGGGACAGGATAGTGAGAGGCTACACCTTC. Complete variable domain (other parts from reference TRBV5-4 and TRBJ1-2): ETGVTQSPTHLIKTRGQQVTLRCSSQSGHNTVSWYQQALGQGPQFIFQYYREEENGRGNFPPRFSGLQFPNYSSELNVNALELDDSALYLCASSLRDRIVRGYTFGSGTRLTVV.

This chain uses TRBV10-3 with TRBJ1-2; 9 nucleotides align to TRBD1. V shed 6 bases, J shed 4 bases, and the junction held 6 bases outside the gene matches. The CDR3 consists of 14 residues. Germline V gene data show CDR1 as ENHRY and CDR2 as SYGVKD. CDR3 DNA sequence: TGTGCCATCAGACCCGGGACAGGGATCTATGGCTACACCTTC. This translates into CAIRPGTGIYGYTF.

The gene calls are TRBV27 and TRBJ1-6; a possible D gene is TRBD1 (5 bases). Germline lookup yields CDR1 MNHEY and CDR2 SMNVEV (reference sequence). The ends were cut back, 6 bases at V and 10 bases at J, with 25 bases in the middle. The CDR3 covers 17 residues. The CDR3 here is CASRGGVLLDWGSPLHF. The CDR3 DNA follows: TGTGCCAGCAGGGGGGGGGTCTTGCTTGACTGGGGGTCACCCCTCCACTTT.

This chain joins TRBV7-2 and TRBJ2-7, with 9 bases lining up with TRBD2. Trimming at V came to 4 bases and at J to 2 bases, leaving 6 bases not matched to a gene. The CDR3 sequence is 15 residues long. Germline V gives CDR1 SGHTA, CDR2 FQGNSA. The CDR3, as DNA: TGTGCCAGCAGCTGGGATGGGACTAGCACCTACGAGCAGTACTTC. Its translation: CASSWDGTSTYEQYF.

The chain is built from TRBV7-9 and TRBJ1-2, with TRBD1 matching over 9 bases. The length of the CDR3 is 15 residues. Losses at the gene ends were 7 bases for V and 5 bases for J; bases not matched to a gene: 11. Germline V gene sequence: CDR1 SEHNR, CDR2 FQNEAQ (reference sequence). The CDR3 loop reads CASNHPETGGYGYTF. The CDR3 DNA is TGTGCCAGCAACCACCCGGAGACAGGGGGTTATGGCTACACCTTC.

The chain carries TRBV6-5 and TRBJ1-4; 7 nucleotides agree with TRBD1. Per the germline V gene, CDR1 is MNHEY and CDR2 is SVGAGI. The CDR3 sequence is 15 residues long. V dropped 7 bases and J dropped 2; count of bases not matched to a gene: 7. This CDR3 is CASMREGATNEKLFF. CDR3 in DNA: TGTGCCAGCATGCGAGAGGGGGCGACTAATGAAAAACTGTTTTTT.

This clone showed up just a few times. The CDR3 DNA follows: TGTGCCAGAAGCTCCACAAACAGGGACGAGCAGTACTTC. Translating it yields CARSSTNRDEQYF. The chain has TRBV5-3 and TRBJ2-7; D is perhaps TRBD1 (6 bases). TRBV5-3 is an ORF for which the function is uncertain. V gave up 3 bases and J gave up 5 bases, with 12 bases separating them. CDR3 length equals 13 residues.

The V gene is TRBV30, the J gene TRBJ1-4; D remains unclear. The CDR3 runs to 15 residues. CDR1 and CDR2 from the germline V gene are GTSNPN and SVGIG (reference sequence). With 2 bases removed from V and 8 bases from J, the gap between germline ends came to 18 bases. CDR3 region: CAWSPDPLHGEKLFF. Written as DNA, the CDR3 is TGTGCCTGGAGTCCCGATCCCCTCCACGGGGAAAAACTGTTTTTT.

This rearrangement joins TRBV7-9 to TRBJ2-5, with TRBD2 matching over 9 bases. Unmatched junction bases numbered 9, after V lost 5 bases and J lost 5 bases. This CDR3 has 15 residues. The V gene's germline CDR1 is SEHNR and CDR2 FQNEAQ (reference sequence). The CDR3 loop reads CASSPGLARGETQYF. In DNA, the CDR3 is TGTGCCAGCAGCCCAGGACTAGCGAGGGGGGAGACCCAGTACTTC.

This clone was seen a handful of times. The rearrangement links TRBV30 to TRBJ1-2; D call uncertain. V lost 4 bases and J 2 bases, leaving 8 bases between the germline ends. The CDR3 totals 12 residues. Per the germline V gene, CDR1 is GTSNPN and CDR2 is SVGIG (reference sequence). The CDR3: CAWNRRNYGYTF. The CDR3 DNA reads as TGTGCCTGGAACCGGCGGAACTATGGCTACACCTTC.

V usage is TRBV6-1 and J usage is TRBJ2-2; a weak D match, TRBD2 (6 bases). V lost 8 bases to trimming and J lost 0 bases, with 10 bases between them. The CDR3 runs to 14 residues. Germline V gene lookup returns CDR1 MNHNS and CDR2 SASEGT. The CDR3 loop reads CASSRDPNTGELFF. CDR3 DNA: TGTGCCAGCTCGCGGGACCCGAACACCGGGGAGCTGTTTTTT.

This chain uses TRBV28 with TRBJ2-5, with 9 bases aligning to TRBD1. The CDR3 runs to 15 residues. Germline V lookup: CDR1 MDHEN, CDR2 SYDVKM. Trimming cost V 6 bases and J 3 bases; bases outside gene matches: 8. The CDR3 nucleotides are TGTGCCAGCAGCATCTTAAGGACAGGGGAAGAGACCCAGTACTTC. Translation gives CASSILRTGEETQYF.

The chain uses TRBV7-8 and TRBJ2-1; 9 nucleotides align to TRBD2. Germline CDR1 and CDR2: SGHVS and FQNEAQ. J lost 9 bases, V lost 3 bases, and 9 bases had no gene match. CDR3 size: 15 residues. The CDR3 spells CASSFVRGGQGEQFF. The CDR3 bases are TGTGCCAGCAGCTTTGTGCGGGGGGGCCAGGGTGAGCAGTTCTTC.